Listed below are T cell receptor beta chains from one sample, sequenced in a study of blood T cell repertoires in COVID-19. Libraries were prepared by immunoSEQ multiplex PCR; TCRdb keeps only in-frame clonotypes and omits some of them. This table has 40,000 or so clones, about 90% appearing once. Specimen: peripheral blood. The receptors here all came from a human donor in a cohort sampled during active COVID-19. The CDR3 runs from the conserved cysteine through the conserved F or W. The D gene is left open where the match is weak. Size is omitted from some rows. Given values are once, few, many or a class for expanded clones.

d_gene	abundance	v_gene	j_gene	CDR3nt	CDR3aa
NA	NA	TRBV18	TRBJ2-5	TGTGCCAGCTCACCAATTAGCGCGGAGACCCAGTACTTC	CASSPISAETQYF
NA	NA	TRBV10-3	TRBJ1-2	TGTGCCATCAGGCAGGGATTGTATGGCTACACCTTC	CAIRQGLYGYTF
NA	once	TRBV5-5	TRBJ2-3	TGTGCCAGCAGCTTGATCGTTACTAGCACAGATACGCAGTATTTT	CASSLIVTSTDTQYF
NA	NA	TRBV9	TRBJ1-1	TGTGCCAGCTCTGGGGCGGTGAACACTGAAGCTTTCTTT	CASSGAVNTEAFF
TRBD1	NA	TRBV7-2	TRBJ1-6	TGTGCCAGCACAACGGGACAGGGGGTTTCCTATAATTCACCCCTCCACTTT	CASTTGQGVSYNSPLHF
TRBD1	few	TRBV30	TRBJ1-6	TGTGCCTGGAGTGGTCGACAGGGAAGATATAATTCACCCCTCCACTTT	CAWSGRQGRYNSPLHF
TRBD1	NA	TRBV7-2	TRBJ2-1	TGTGCCAGTAGCTTAGGGGGCAGGACCAAGATCTACAATGAGCAGTTCTTC	CASSLGGRTKIYNEQFF
NA	NA	TRBV6-2/TRBV6-3	TRBJ1-1	TGTGCCAGCAGCCCCTATTACACCAGGGAACGGACTGAAGCTTTCTTT	CASSPYYTRERTEAFF
NA	NA	TRBV9	TRBJ1-4	TGTGCCAGCAGCCCCAGGCCAGGGCTTAATGAAAAACTGTTTTTT	CASSPRPGLNEKLFF
TRBD1	NA	TRBV18	TRBJ2-7	TGTGCCAGCTCACGCGGGACAGGGTCTTACGAGCAGTACTTC	CASSRGTGSYEQYF
NA	once	TRBV3-1/TRBV3-2	TRBJ2-1	TGTGCCAGCAGCCTAAACCTTGGCCCCGAGCAGTTCTTC	CASSLNLGPEQFF
TRBD1	NA	TRBV18	TRBJ2-7	TGTGCCAGCTCACCGACAGGGACCTACGAGCAGTACTTC	CASSPTGTYEQYF
NA	NA	TRBV7-2	TRBJ2-7	TGTGCCAGCAGCTTAAGGATGCGGACCTACGAGCAGTACTTC	CASSLRMRTYEQYF
NA	NA	TRBV9	TRBJ2-7	TGTGCCAGCAGCGTAGACAGCCTCTACGAGCAGTACTTC	CASSVDSLYEQYF
TRBD1	NA	TRBV7-9	TRBJ1-6	TGTGCCAGCAGCCCCGGGACAGTCTATAATTCACCCCTCCACTTT	CASSPGTVYNSPLHF
TRBD2	NA	TRBV7-6	TRBJ2-3	TGTGCCAGCAGCTTAGACGCGGGCGGGGGGGCCACAGATACGCAGTATTTT	CASSLDAGGGATDTQYF
TRBD1	once	TRBV2	TRBJ1-2	TGTGCCAGCAGGGAGGGGGCCACCCCCTATGGCTACACCTTC	CASREGATPYGYTF
TRBD1	NA	TRBV5-8	TRBJ2-7	TGTGCCAGCAGCTTTACAGGGGTTGTCGTGGACTTC	CASSFTGVVVDF
TRBD2	NA	TRBV28	TRBJ2-7	TGTGCCAGCAGTCGGACTAGCGGGGGATATAGCTCCTACGAGCAGTACTTC	CASSRTSGGYSSYEQYF
NA	NA	TRBV3-1/TRBV3-2	TRBJ2-3	TGTGCCAGCAGCCAAACTGATACGCAGTATTTT	CASSQTDTQYF
TRBD1	NA	TRBV19	TRBJ1-4	TGTGCCAGTAGTGGGACAGTATCGGGTGAAAAACTGTTTTTT	CASSGTVSGEKLFF
TRBD1	NA	TRBV19	TRBJ1-1	TGTGCCAGTAGTATAGAGACAGGGGGACGAGGTGAAGCTTTCTTT	CASSIETGGRGEAFF
NA	once	TRBV7-9	TRBJ2-3	TGTGCCAGCAGCCGCCGACAAACTAGCACAGATACGCAGTATTTT	CASSRRQTSTDTQYF
NA	once	TRBV6-1	TRBJ1-1	TGTGCCAGCAGTGAACACCAGATGAACACTGAAGCTTTCTTT	CASSEHQMNTEAFF
NA	few	TRBV6-2/TRBV6-3	TRBJ1-6	TGTGCCAGCAGCTCAGACACGAGCTCCTATAATTCACCCCTCCACTTT	CASSSDTSSYNSPLHF
NA	NA	TRBV6-1	TRBJ2-1	TGTGCCAGCAGTGAAATTAGGGACAAGGGAAATGAGCAGTTCTTC	CASSEIRDKGNEQFF
NA	NA	TRBV5-6	TRBJ1-2	TGTGCCAGCAGCTTGGTGACAGGAACCTATGGCTACACCTTC	CASSLVTGTYGYTF
TRBD1	NA	TRBV3-1/TRBV3-2	TRBJ1-1	TGTGCCAGCAGCCTCGGACAGGGGTTGGGGTTGGCCACTGAAGCTTTCTTT	CASSLGQGLGLATEAFF